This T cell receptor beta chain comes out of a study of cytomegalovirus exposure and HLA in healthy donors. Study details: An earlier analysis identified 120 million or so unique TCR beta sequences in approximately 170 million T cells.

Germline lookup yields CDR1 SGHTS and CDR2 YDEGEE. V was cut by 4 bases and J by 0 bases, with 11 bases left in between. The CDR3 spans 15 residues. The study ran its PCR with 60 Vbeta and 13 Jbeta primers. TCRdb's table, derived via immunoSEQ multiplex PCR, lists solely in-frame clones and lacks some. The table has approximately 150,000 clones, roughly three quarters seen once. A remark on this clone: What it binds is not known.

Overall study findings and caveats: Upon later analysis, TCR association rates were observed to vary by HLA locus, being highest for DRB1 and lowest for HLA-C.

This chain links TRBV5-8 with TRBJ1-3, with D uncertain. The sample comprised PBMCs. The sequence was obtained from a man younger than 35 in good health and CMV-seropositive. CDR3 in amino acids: CASSQRVGSGNTIYF. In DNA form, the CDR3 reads TGTGCCAGCAGCCAGCGTGTTGGCTCTGGAAACACCATATATTTT.